This entry lists 16 T cell receptor beta chains sequenced from one sample in a study of blood T cell repertoires in COVID-19. The method was immunoSEQ multiplex PCR; TCRdb's version includes in-frame clones alone and lacks a portion of them. The table has over 150,000 clones, roughly 87% seen once; the top ten hold about 3.9%. Sequencing was performed on peripheral blood. These receptors originate from a woman aged 55 to 70 who had recovered from COVID-19.

This chain joins TRBV28 and TRBJ2-6, with 8 bases that match TRBD1. CDR3 length: 16 residues. V dropped 3 bases and J dropped 3; count of bases not matched to a gene: 4. Germline CDR1 is MDHEN and CDR2 is SYDVKM. The CDR3 bases are TGTGCCAGCAGTTTTACCAGGGGGCTTGGGGCCAACGTCCTGACTTTC. As protein: CASSFTRGLGANVLTF.

The chain combines TRBV18 with TRBJ1-4; D unclear. CDR1 and CDR2 from the germline V gene are KGHSH and LQKENI. The V gene lost 2 bases and the J gene lost 7 bases, with 11 bases spanning the gap. The CDR3 length is 14 residues. CDR3 in amino acids: CASSPFRRSEKLFF. The CDR3 DNA follows: TGTGCCAGCTCACCATTTAGGAGGAGTGAAAAACTGTTTTTT.

V usage is TRBV10-1 and J usage is TRBJ2-7, with D uncertain. From germline, CDR1 is WNHNN and CDR2 SYGVQD (reference sequence). The CDR3 is 13 residues long. Trimming cost V 3 bases and J 3 bases, with 9 bases left between them. DNA for the CDR3: TGCGCCAGCAGTGAATCCAGGAACTACGAGCAGTACTTC. It yields the protein CASSESRNYEQYF.

The genes are TRBV18 and TRBJ2-5, with D possibly matching TRBD2 (6 bases). This CDR3 spans 14 amino acids. CDR1 KGHSH and CDR2 LQKENI come from the germline V gene. Trimming pared 3 bases from V and 7 bases from J, leaving 15 bases between. The CDR3 here is CASSPAFQEGTQYF. DNA for the CDR3: TGTGCCAGCTCACCCGCCTTTCAGGAGGGGACCCAGTACTTC.

V gene TRBV4-3 combines with J gene TRBJ2-1; possibly TRBD1 for D (5 bases). Trimming took 1 base from V and 4 from J, leaving 11 bases between them. The germline V gene encodes CDR1 LGHNA and CDR2 YSLEER. The CDR3 runs 15 residues. The CDR3 loop reads CASSQVGGAYNEQFF. The CDR3 nucleotides read TGCGCCAGCAGCCAAGTAGGTGGGGCGTACAATGAGCAGTTCTTC.

The chain links TRBV7-9 to TRBJ2-1, with a weak D call TRBD2 (6 bases). This CDR3 has 14 amino acids. CDR1 SEHNR and CDR2 FQNEAQ come from the germline V gene (reference sequence). Trimming stripped 5 bases from V and 10 bases from J, with 18 bases between. The CDR3 spells CASSPQTGEREQFF. CDR3 nucleotides: TGTGCCAGCAGCCCCCAGACGGGGGAAAGGGAGCAGTTCTTC.

V usage is TRBV3-1 (or the pseudogene TRBV3-2) and J usage is TRBJ2-2; tentatively, D is TRBD1 (6 bases). Germline V lookup: CDR1 LGHDT, CDR2 YNNKEL (reference sequence). Trimming removed 0 bases at V and 4 bases at J, with 9 bases between. This CDR3 spans 15 amino acids. The CDR3 DNA is TGTGCCAGCAGCCAAGACTACAGGGTCACCGGGGAGCTGTTTTTT. Protein: CASSQDYRVTGELFF.

The chain recombines TRBV5-4 with TRBJ2-7; TRBD1 might be the D (7 bases). The CDR3 contains 13 residues. The V and J ends lost 5 bases and 6 bases respectively, with 15 bases between them. Germline V gene data show CDR1 as SGHNT and CDR2 as YYREEE (reference sequence). As DNA, the CDR3 is TGTGCCAGCAGTCTGGACAGGAGGGGCGAGCAGTACTTC. This translates into CASSLDRRGEQYF.

The V call is TRBV25-1, the J call TRBJ1-2; maybe TRBD1 (5 bases). Germline V CDR1 and CDR2: MGHDK, SYGVNS. V was clipped by 5 bases and J by 5 bases, with 15 bases between them. The CDR3 is 14 residues long. In DNA, the CDR3 is TGTGCCAGCAGTTACATAACGGGGGGGTATGGCTACACCTTC. Translation: CASSYITGGYGYTF.

The chain uses TRBV2 and TRBJ2-3; D may be TRBD2 (5 bases). Germline CDR1 is SNHLY and CDR2 is FYNNEI. V was cut by 8 bases and J by 2 bases, with 11 bases left in between. There are 13 residues in the CDR3. The CDR3, as DNA: TGTGCCAGCTCCGGACTCCTCACAGATACGCAGTATTTT. Protein product: CASSGLLTDTQYF.

The rearrangement links TRBV4-2 to TRBJ2-1; 11 bases line up with TRBD2. Germline CDR1 is LGHNA and CDR2 is YNFKEQ. V lost 2 bases and J lost 1; bases outside the gene matches: 1. The CDR3 totals 16 residues. In DNA, the CDR3 is TGTGCCAGCAGCCAACGACTAGCGGGGTCCTACAATGAGCAGTTCTTC. Translation: CASSQRLAGSYNEQFF.

The gene calls are TRBV10-2 and TRBJ1-2, with 7 nucleotides matching TRBD1. V lost 0 bases to trimming and J lost 2 bases; unmatched junction nucleotides: 12. There are 18 residues in the CDR3. Germline assignment: CDR1 WSHSY and CDR2 SAAADI. CDR3 loop: CASSESGSPGGKNYGYTF. The CDR3 DNA is TGCGCCAGCAGTGAGTCGGGGTCCCCAGGGGGGAAAAACTATGGCTACACCTTC.

The chain is built from TRBV12-3 or TRBV12-4 and TRBJ1-2; 7 bases line up with TRBD1. With 5 bases clipped from V and 4 bases from J, the junction kept 4 bases outside the gene matches. CDR3 size: 13 residues. The CDR3 is CASSPTGAYGYTF. The CDR3 DNA sequence: TGTGCCAGCAGTCCAACAGGGGCCTATGGCTACACCTTC.

V gene TRBV11-3 combines with J gene TRBJ1-1; unclear D gene. This CDR3 spans 15 amino acids. Deletions cut 3 bases from V and 0 bases from J, with 11 bases between. Germline V CDR1 and CDR2: SGHNT, YENEEA. The CDR3 here is CASSLGRQMNTEAFF. Here the CDR3 DNA reads TGTGCCAGCAGCTTGGGGAGGCAGATGAACACTGAAGCTTTCTTT.

The chain combines TRBV18 with TRBJ2-1, with 10 bases fitting TRBD1. This CDR3 has 13 amino acids. Trimming at V came to 1 base and at J to 13 bases, leaving 4 bases not matched to a gene. Germline V gives CDR1 KGHSH, CDR2 LQKENI. CDR3 loop: CASSPRDRGVQFF. The CDR3 DNA reads TGTGCCAGCTCACCACGGGACAGGGGTGTTCAGTTCTTC.

The CDR3 DNA sequence: TGCAGCGTTGAATGGGGCCAGGGTGGCTACGAGCAGTACTTC. Its protein is CSVEWGQGGYEQYF. The rearrangement links TRBV29-1 to TRBJ2-7; TRBD1 is a possible D gene (5 bases). The CDR3 has 14 residues. Germline lookup yields CDR1 SQVTM and CDR2 ANQGSEA. Trimming left V 2 bases short and J 3 bases short, with 14 bases between.